This T cell receptor (beta chain) was obtained from a study of cytomegalovirus exposure and HLA in healthy donors. Study-wide background: Unique TCRs numbering approximately 81 million, obtained from HLA-typed donors, made up an early data release.

V shed 4 bases and J shed 2 bases, with 15 bases lying between them. The CDR3 totals 14 residues. Germline values: CDR1 SQVTM, CDR2 ANQGSEA. Primers included in the PCR were 60 Vbeta and 13 Jbeta primers. Study processing details: As a later analysis found, there were 78 million or so unique TCR beta chains, of which some 10 million were shared. The repertoire was sequenced with immunoSEQ multiplex PCR; TCRdb's copy has only in-frame clones and lacks some. That table furnishes V, J and clone size, whereas the DNA furnished D and trimming. The sample holds approximately 90,000 clones, about 80% seen once. Study-wide results and limits: In vitro testing confirmed a few CMV-associated chains as specific for CMV antigens. A later analysis linked a missense variant in DCLRE1C to the trimming of TCR beta V and J genes.

On this clone itself: Its antigen is unidentified.

V usage is TRBV29-1 and J usage is TRBJ2-7; no definite D call. The sequenced sample was PBMCs. The source of this sequence is a man aged 40-55 years in good health and CMV-seronegative. CDR3 residues: CSVVISGLPYEQYF. As DNA, the CDR3 is TGCAGCGTTGTCATCTCGGGTCTACCCTACGAGCAGTACTTC.